One TCR beta chain is described in this entry. Other DNA sequences in the same sample also yield this CDR3. The sample is drawn from a study of blood T cell repertoires in COVID-19. Study in general: Sources were T cells, B-cell-depleted T cells, or PBMCs; the material itself was cDNA or gDNA.

Trimming pared 4 bases from V and 0 bases from J, leaving 6 bases between. Germline loops: CDR1 MDHEN, CDR2 SYDVKM. This CDR3 spans 13 amino acids. In the study's own analysis: Counts of nucleated cells, estimated from reference gene primer amplification, were obtained. The table came from immunoSEQ multiplex PCR; TCRdb's copy has only in-frame clones and leaves some out. V and J calls and clone size are as listed in that table; D and trimming were resolved from the DNA. The sample includes 70,000 or so clones, approximately 86% of them seen just once. The receptor's source is a middle-aged man with acute or convalescent COVID-19. The V gene is TRBV28, the J gene TRBJ1-1; weak D call: TRBD1 (5 bases). Sequencing used peripheral blood. The CDR3 bases are TGTGCCAGCAGTTCAGGGCTGAACACTGAAGCTTTCTTT. It encodes CASSSGLNTEAFF.